The 11 T cell receptor beta chains in this list originate from one sample, sequenced in a study of T cell responses to AZD1222 COVID-19 vaccine. The table came from immunoSEQ multiplex PCR; TCRdb's copy has only in-frame clones and leaves some out. Among approximately 270,000 clones listed, 94% were seen once. The sample here was peripheral blood, taken 28 days after the second AZD1222 dose. Receptor source: an adult who received the AZD1222 COVID-19 vaccine.

The CDR3 bases are TGCGCCAGCAGTGGAACAGCGAACACTGAAGCTTTCTTT. Amino acid sequence: CASSGTANTEAFF. The chain carries TRBV5-1 and TRBJ1-1, with D unclear. Trimming removed 5 bases at V and 1 base at J, with 9 bases between. Germline values: CDR1 SGHRS, CDR2 YFSETQ. The CDR3 contains 13 residues.

The chain combines TRBV7-8 with TRBJ2-7; 8 positions match TRBD2. J gave up 4 bases and V 0 bases, and 11 bases lay outside the gene matches. Germline CDR1 SGHVS, CDR2 FQNEAQ. CDR3 length: 17 amino acids. The CDR3 DNA is TGTGCCAGCAGCTTAGCTCAGAGCGGGAGTAGATGGTACGAGCAGTACTTC. Its translation: CASSLAQSGSRWYEQYF.

The chain joins TRBV24-1 to TRBJ2-1; TRBD1 or TRBD2 may be the D gene (6 bases each). The CDR3 spans 15 residues. Between the trimmed V and J ends, which lost 3 bases and 2 bases, there was a span of 10 bases. From germline, CDR1 is KGHDR and CDR2 SFDVKD. The CDR3 DNA sequence: TGTGCCACCAGTGATAAGGGGGGCACCTACAATGAGCAGTTCTTC. This translates into CATSDKGGTYNEQFF.

The gene calls are TRBV10-3 and TRBJ2-7; D is possibly TRBD2 (6 bases). The V end lost 4 bases, the J end lost 0 bases, and 16 bases lay between the germline ends. This CDR3 is built from 16 residues. Germline V lookup: CDR1 ENHRY, CDR2 SYGVKD. The CDR3 DNA sequence: TGTGCCATCAGTGGGGGCGGGATTGCTAGCTCCTACGAGCAGTACTTC. Encoded protein: CAISGGGIASSYEQYF.

The J gene is TRBJ2-7, the V gene TRBV6-1; D possibly corresponds to TRBD2 (5 bases). CDR1 and CDR2 from the germline V gene are MNHNS and SASEGT. CDR3 length equals 15 residues. The V and J ends lost 2 bases and 6 bases respectively, with 17 bases between them. CDR3 residues: CASSEMGVDPLEQYF. DNA of the CDR3: TGTGCCAGCAGTGAAATGGGAGTAGACCCCCTCGAGCAGTACTTC.

The chain employs TRBV3-1 (or the pseudogene TRBV3-2) and TRBJ2-3; 12 positions match TRBD2. Germline V gene data show CDR1 as LGHDT and CDR2 as YNNKEL (reference sequence). Trimming removed 5 bases from V and 3 bases from J; junction bases left unmatched: 9. The CDR3 is made up of 17 amino acids. This chain's CDR3 is CASSYWTSGDGTDTQYF. In DNA form, the CDR3 reads TGTGCCAGCAGCTATTGGACTAGCGGGGATGGGACAGATACGCAGTATTTT.

The gene calls are TRBV2 and TRBJ1-5, with 7 bases that match TRBD1. The CDR3 extends over 13 amino acids. Germline values: CDR1 SNHLY, CDR2 FYNNEI. The J segment lost 5 bases and the V segment lost 6 bases, leaving 4 bases of the junction unmatched. CDR3 sequence reads: CASRPTGDQPQHF. CDR3 in DNA: TGTGCCAGCAGGCCAACAGGGGATCAGCCCCAGCATTTT.

This clone was seen only once. The rearrangement uses TRBV14 and TRBJ1-1; D unclear. Germline V gene sequence: CDR1 SGHDN, CDR2 FVKESK. V was trimmed by 4 bases and J by 10 bases, leaving 16 bases between them. This CDR3 has 13 amino acids. The CDR3 protein is CASSPGWVPRAFF. The DNA for the CDR3 is TGTGCCAGCAGCCCAGGCTGGGTCCCGCGAGCTTTCTTT.

This chain joins TRBV5-1 and TRBJ2-1; 9 bases line up with TRBD1. From germline, CDR1 is SGHRS and CDR2 YFSETQ. The CDR3 loop spans 15 amino acids. The ends lost 3 bases at V and 3 bases at J; junction bases unmatched: 4. In nucleotides, the CDR3 is TGCGCCAGCAGCTCGGGACAGGGCAACTACAATGAGCAGTTCTTC. Protein product: CASSSGQGNYNEQFF. Using reference TRBV5-1 and TRBJ2-1 for the parts outside the CDR3, the full variable domain is KAGVTQTPRYLIKTRGQQVTLSCSPISGHRSVSWYQQTPGQGLQFLFEYFSETQRNKGNFPGRFSGRQFSNSRSEMNVSTLELGDSALYLCASSSGQGNYNEQFFGPGTRLTVL.

V usage is TRBV2 and J usage is TRBJ1-5; D unclear. Deletions cut 4 bases from V and 4 bases from J, with 14 bases between. Per germline, CDR1 SNHLY and CDR2 FYNNEI. This CDR3 contains 15 residues. The CDR3 nucleotides read TGTGCCAGCAGTGTAGGATCAGCCCTGAATCAGCCCCAGCATTTT. It is translated as CASSVGSALNQPQHF.

The chain has TRBV25-1 and TRBJ2-5; D is possibly TRBD1 (6 bases). This CDR3 has 14 amino acids. V lost 6 bases to trimming and J lost 5 bases, with 16 bases between them. The germline V gene has CDR1 MGHDK and CDR2 SYGVNS. The DNA for the CDR3 is TGTGCCAGCAGCTGGGACACTGTGGGGGAGACCCAGTACTTC. Protein product: CASSWDTVGETQYF.